Below are 21 T cell receptor beta chains sequenced from a single sample in a study of blood T cells in healthy people across ages. The authors ran a second PCR of roughly 6 to 11 cycles using a sample-barcoded 5' primer and a J-beta primer mix. TCRdb reprocessed the 5' RACE reads with MiXCR, giving one entry per CDR3 protein. The sample has 1.5 million to 2 million distinct CDR3 sequences; roughly 27% are singletons. Sample: blood. The source is a woman in her 30s in good health.

This clonotype appeared a few times. CDR3 residues: CSASGAGGSGKLFF. The CDR3 DNA is TGCAGTGCTAGCGGGGCAGGGGGGTCAGGAAAACTGTTTTTT. The chain recombines TRBV20-1 with TRBJ1-4; 7 positions agree with TRBD1. The CDR3 spans 14 residues. V shed 3 bases, J shed 10 bases, and the junction held 11 bases outside the gene matches. Germline V gene data show CDR1 as DFQATT and CDR2 as SNEGSKA (reference sequence).

This clonotype has a handful of counts. The chain recombines TRBV5-1 with TRBJ1-4, with D maybe TRBD1 (5 bases). This CDR3 has 15 residues. Looked up from germline, CDR1 is SGHRS and CDR2 is YFSETQ. V was pared by 4 bases and J by 6 bases, with 16 bases between. DNA for the CDR3: TGCGCCAGCAGCCGGGACGGGGCCCCCGATGAAAAACTGTTTTTT. It codes for CASSRDGAPDEKLFF.

The rearrangement joins TRBV29-1 to TRBJ1-3; D is uncertain. Trimming removed 6 bases from V and 3 bases from J, with 12 bases in between. CDR1 is SQVTM, CDR2 ANQGSEA, per germline. There are 13 residues in the CDR3. The CDR3 nucleotides are TGCAGCGTCCGGGCCGCGGGTGGAAACACCATATATTTT. Translating it yields CSVRAAGGNTIYF.

This clonotype has just a few counts. The chain joins TRBV20-1 to TRBJ1-2; D uncertain. Trimming took 0 bases from V and 8 from J, leaving 13 bases between them. Germline V gene data show CDR1 as DFQATT and CDR2 as SNEGSKA (reference sequence). The CDR3 is 13 amino acids. In DNA form, the CDR3 reads TGCAGTGCTAGAGATTCTGGCGGAGGAGGCTACACCTTC. Translation gives CSARDSGGGGYTF.

This clonotype was counted many times. The rearrangement links TRBV7-2 to TRBJ2-7; D gene unclear. V was trimmed by 5 bases and J by 6 bases, leaving 8 bases between them. CDR1 is SGHTA and CDR2 is FQGNSA in the germline V gene. The CDR3 runs to 11 residues. The CDR3 DNA is TGTGCCAGCAGCCCCCAATCCGAGCAGTACTTC. Translating it yields CASSPQSEQYF.

V is TRBV6-6 and J is TRBJ1-4; no clear D. V was cut by 6 bases and J by 6 bases, with 11 bases left in between. From germline, CDR1 is MNHNY and CDR2 SVGAGI (reference sequence). The CDR3 sequence is 13 residues long. In nucleotides, the CDR3 is TGTGCCAGCAGATTGAGGGAGGATGAAAAACTGTTTTTT. Its protein product is CASRLREDEKLFF.

The chain employs TRBV20-1 and TRBJ2-7, with TRBD1 as a possible D gene (6 bases). The CDR3 spans 16 residues. V lost 5 bases and J 0 bases, leaving 20 bases between the germline ends. Germline V CDR1 and CDR2: DFQATT, SNEGSKA (reference sequence). The CDR3 DNA is TGCAGTGCTTTAGCCCCTCGGGACATACTCTCCTACGAGCAGTACTTC. Protein: CSALAPRDILSYEQYF.

This clonotype was counted many times. For the CDR3, the DNA is TGTGCCAGCAGCTTATCCGGGACTCTCTACGAGCAGTACTTC. Translating gives CASSLSGTLYEQYF. The chain couples TRBV7-2 to TRBJ2-7; weak D call: TRBD2 (6 bases). V was cut by 2 bases and J by 3 bases, with 11 bases left in between. Germline-derived CDR1 and CDR2 are SGHTA and FQGNSA. This CDR3 spans 14 amino acids.

This clonotype was counted a few times. V gene TRBV12-3 or TRBV12-4 combines with J gene TRBJ2-1, with D maybe TRBD2 (6 bases). CDR3 length equals 16 residues. Trimming shortened V by 0 bases and J by 9 bases, and 18 bases separated the two germline ends. The CDR3 bases are TGTGCCAGCAGTTTAGCGTTAGGAGCAGTCGGGGGTGAGCAGTTCTTC. Its translation is CASSLALGAVGGEQFF.

The rearrangement joins TRBV30 to TRBJ1-1; no clear D. V dropped 7 bases and J dropped 1 base, with 10 bases sitting between them. CDR1 and CDR2 (germline): GTSNPN, SVGIG (reference sequence). The CDR3 totals 12 residues. Here the CDR3 reads CALAPRNTEAFF. Here the CDR3 DNA reads TGTGCCTTGGCACCCAGGAACACTGAAGCTTTCTTT. Full variable domain (remainder filled in from reference TRBV30 and TRBJ1-1): SQTIHQWPATLVQPVGSPLSLECTVEGTSNPNLYWYRQAAGRGLQLLFYSVGIGQISSEVPQNLSASRPQDRQFILSSKKLLLSDSGFYLCALAPRNTEAFFGQGTRLTVV.

This chain links TRBV20-1 with TRBJ2-5, with TRBD2 matching over 14 bases. V shed 4 bases, J shed 1 base, and the junction held 8 bases outside the gene matches. The CDR3 spans 17 residues. In germline, CDR1 is DFQATT, CDR2 SNEGSKA (reference sequence). The CDR3 sequence: CSATPGTSGSLQETQYF. The CDR3 DNA follows: TGCAGTGCTACTCCGGGGACTAGCGGGAGCCTCCAAGAGACCCAGTACTTC.

The CDR3 coding sequence is TGTGCCAGCTCACCACCCGGGACAGGGGGTGTTGGACAGCCCCAGCATTTT. Translation: CASSPPGTGGVGQPQHF. The rearrangement joins TRBV18 to TRBJ1-5; 11 bases agree with TRBD1. J lost 7 bases, V lost 0 bases, and 8 bases had no gene match. This CDR3 has 17 residues. CDR1 KGHSH and CDR2 LQKENI come from the germline V gene.

A remark on this clonotype: The junction departs from the called germline gene at one end, perhaps through a read error. The chain couples TRBV7-6 to TRBJ2-3, with a possible D match to TRBD2 (6 bases). The CDR3 is 15 residues long. Germline-derived CDR1 and CDR2 are SGHVS and FNYEAQ. The CDR3 loop is CANSRWEAGPDTQYF. The CDR3 DNA follows: TGTGCCAACAGCCGCTGGGAGGCTGGCCCAGATACGCAGTATTTT.

The chain couples TRBV30 to TRBJ2-1, with TRBD2 as a possible D gene (7 bases). This CDR3 comprises 14 residues. Germline V lookup: CDR1 GTSNPN, CDR2 SVGIG (reference sequence). V lost 4 bases, J lost 9 bases, and 19 bases lay in between. The DNA of the CDR3 is TGTGCCTGGACCCACCGGGGGGTCAGGGGTGAGCAGTTCTTC. Protein sequence: CAWTHRGVRGEQFF.

Ten or more counts support this clonotype. This sequence joins TRBV5-1 and TRBJ2-7, with D possibly being TRBD1 (6 bases). The CDR3 has 15 amino acids. Trimming took 0 bases from V and 2 from J, leaving 12 bases between them. Looked up from germline, CDR1 is SGHRS and CDR2 is YFSETQ. The CDR3 sequence: CASSLGGRDTYEQYF. The CDR3 DNA sequence: TGCGCCAGCAGCTTGGGGGGCCGGGACACCTACGAGCAGTACTTC.

This chain uses TRBV2 with TRBJ1-2; D is undetermined. Germline loops: CDR1 SNHLY, CDR2 FYNNEI. V was trimmed by 2 bases and J by 8 bases, leaving 9 bases between them. The CDR3 is 12 amino acids. The CDR3 DNA is TGTGCCAGCAGTGAAAGGGATCGCGGCTACACCTTC. Translation gives CASSERDRGYTF.

The gene calls are TRBV20-1 and TRBJ2-7; TRBD1 agrees at 10 bases. CDR3 size: 16 residues. V lost 0 bases and J lost 2; bases outside the gene matches: 7. CDR1 is DFQATT and CDR2 is SNEGSKA in the germline V gene (reference sequence). The CDR3 sequence is CSARDHLGQGTYEQYF. The DNA for the CDR3 is TGCAGTGCTAGAGATCATCTGGGACAGGGGACCTACGAGCAGTACTTC.

V gene TRBV7-6 combines with J gene TRBJ2-2; D is uncertain. Per germline, CDR1 SGHVS and CDR2 FNYEAQ. Between the trimmed V and J ends, which lost 6 bases and 0 bases, there was a span of 8 bases. CDR3 size: 14 residues. CDR3 bases: TGTGCCAGCAGATTTTACGCGAACACCGGGGAGCTGTTTTTT. As protein: CASRFYANTGELFF.

This clonotype was found a few times. The chain recombines TRBV5-1 with TRBJ1-2; 8 bases fit TRBD1. V lost 0 bases and J lost 2; bases outside the gene matches: 9. Looked up from germline, CDR1 is SGHRS and CDR2 is YFSETQ. The CDR3 spans 17 residues. CDR3 DNA: TGCGCCAGCAGCTTGGCCGCAGGGGGCATCCTCAACTATGGCTACACCTTC. Residues: CASSLAAGGILNYGYTF.

This clonotype was counted a few times. The V gene is TRBV20-1, the J gene TRBJ1-5, with a weak D call TRBD1 (5 bases). Per germline, CDR1 DFQATT and CDR2 SNEGSKA (reference sequence). V shed 6 bases and J shed 3 bases, with 12 bases lying between them. The CDR3 runs to 13 residues. The CDR3 region has the DNA TGCAGTGCCCAGCGGGGGGTCAATCAGCCCCAGCATTTT. This gives the protein CSAQRGVNQPQHF.

The chain is built from TRBV28 and TRBJ1-1; D uncertain. Trimming pared 5 bases from V and 0 bases from J, leaving 7 bases between. CDR3 length: 13 amino acids. CDR1 and CDR2 (germline): MDHEN, SYDVKM. CDR3 DNA sequence: TGTGCCAGCAGTATATCGATGAACACTGAAGCTTTCTTT. Translated: CASSISMNTEAFF.